The clone carrying this TCR beta chain has just a few counts. Its antigen is not known. Researchers made TCR cDNA using 5'RACE template switching, and this step added a universal primer site and UMIs. TCRdb processed the 5' RACE reads anew with MiXCR; each CDR3 protein has one entry. This table holds 250,000 to 350,000 distinct CDR3 sequences, approximately 4% found once. The V end lost 3 bases, the J end lost 2 bases, and 7 bases lay between the germline ends. This CDR3 has 13 amino acids. This sample is part of a study of T cells after yellow fever vaccination. Regarding the study as a whole: Primary-vaccination clones mostly resurfaced post-booster (around 95% CD4, 85% to 90% CD8). When the response was secondary, it was weaker but reached its peak faster, day 5 versus 15.

Sequencing used PBMCs, obtained 15 days after the yellow fever booster vaccination. The rearrangement uses TRBV12-3 or TRBV12-4 and TRBJ1-2, with a possible D match to TRBD1 (5 bases). This TCR was sampled from a man younger than 30 who received the YFV17D yellow fever vaccine. The CDR3 sequence is CASSFPGNYGYTF. In nucleotides, the CDR3 is TGTGCCAGCAGTTTCCCAGGGAACTATGGCTACACCTTC.